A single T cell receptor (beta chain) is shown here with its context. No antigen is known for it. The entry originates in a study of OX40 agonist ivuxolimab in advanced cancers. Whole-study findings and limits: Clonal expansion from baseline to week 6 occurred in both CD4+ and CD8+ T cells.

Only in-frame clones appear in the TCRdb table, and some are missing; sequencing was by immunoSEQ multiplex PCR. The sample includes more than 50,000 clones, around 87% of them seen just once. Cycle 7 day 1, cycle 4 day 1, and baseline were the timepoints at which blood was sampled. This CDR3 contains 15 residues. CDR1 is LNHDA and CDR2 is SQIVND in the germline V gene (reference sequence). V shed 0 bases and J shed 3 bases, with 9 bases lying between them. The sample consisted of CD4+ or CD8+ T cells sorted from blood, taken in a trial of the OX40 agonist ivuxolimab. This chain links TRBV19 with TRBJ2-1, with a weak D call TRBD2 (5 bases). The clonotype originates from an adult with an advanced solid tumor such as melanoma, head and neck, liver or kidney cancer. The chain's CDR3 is CASSIEGSDYNEQFF. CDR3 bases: TGTGCCAGTAGTATAGAGGGTAGCGACTACAATGAGCAGTTCTTC.